The clone carrying this T cell receptor (beta chain) has a single count. Germline CDR1 MNHEY, CDR2 SVGAGI. Trimming removed 6 bases from V and 12 bases from J; junction bases left unmatched: 11. CDR3 length: 12 residues. Source study methods: Amplifying reference gene primers gave estimates of nucleated cell counts. Here immunoSEQ multiplex PCR was the method, and the copy in TCRdb shows in-frame clones only, minus some. V and J calls and clone size are those listed in that table; D and trimming were worked out from the DNA. This sample carries 150,000 to 200,000 clones, around 76% of them seen once, and the ten largest clones take roughly 8.1%. The entry originates in a study of blood T cell repertoires in COVID-19.

The gene calls are TRBV6-5 and TRBJ2-7; the match to TRBD1 covers 7 bases. The source is a woman in her 70s with acute or convalescent COVID-19. The sample was peripheral blood. For the CDR3, the DNA is TGTGCCAGCAGCTGGACAGGAGTCGATCCGTACTTC. It translates to CASSWTGVDPYF.